This T cell receptor beta chain came from a study of PD-1 blockade in classical Hodgkin lymphoma. This clone has only a few counts. This CDR3 region has 16 residues. Germline assignment: CDR1 GTSNPN and CDR2 SVGIG (reference sequence). Germline trimming cut 4 bases from V and 8 bases from J; bases unmatched to any gene: 10. Time point reported: cycle 4 day 1 (C4D1), after less than seven weeks of nivolumab. Every single patient, without exception, relapsed after autologous stem cell transplantation, and brentuximab vedotin exposure varied. Generated by immunoSEQ multiplex PCR, the TCRdb table keeps only in-frame clones and is missing some. Here the sample spans roughly 100,000 clones, over 85% being singletons.

The sample in question was peripheral blood mononuclear cells (PBMCs), obtained before the fourth cycle of nivolumab. This chain connects TRBV30 to TRBJ2-1, with 14 bases fitting TRBD2. The clonotype originates from a human donor with classical Hodgkin lymphoma. CDR3 nucleotides: TGTGCCTGGAATACCGGACTAGCGGGAGGCTCATATGAGCAGTTCTTC. Protein product: CAWNTGLAGGSYEQFF.